This TCR beta chain was recovered during a study of blood T cells in healthy people across ages. Trimming cost V 5 bases and J 5 bases; bases outside gene matches: 6. The germline CDR1 and CDR2 sequences are DFQATT and SNEGSKA (reference sequence). The CDR3 extends over 14 amino acids. Combining a sample-barcoded 5' primer with a J-beta primer mix, a second PCR ran for about 6 to 12 cycles. TCRdb itself ran the 5' RACE reads through MiXCR, one entry per CDR3 protein. The sample includes about 680,000 distinct CDR3 sequences, approximately 49% of them seen just once. On this clonotype: The target antigen is unknown.

Healthy Russian Caucasian donors spanned ages about 6 to 90 years. Each donor's blood draw was 8.5 to 10 milliliters of peripheral blood. Points from the study as a whole: Using unsorted PBMCs precluded a conclusive naive versus antigen-experienced comparison. Aged donors had fewer naive CD4+ cells and lower diversity than long-lived donors.

V usage is TRBV20-1 and J usage is TRBJ2-4; 10 bases match TRBD2. The clonotype comes from a woman aged 55-75 years in good health. Sequencing used blood. CDR3 loop: CSAGIGLAENIQYF. CDR3 nucleotide sequence: TGCAGTGCTGGAATCGGACTAGCGGAAAACATTCAGTACTTC.